This TCR beta chain came from a study of control samples from healthy donors and cancer patients. Data came from immunoSEQ multiplex PCR; TCRdb stores just in-frame clones and leaves some out. The data contain approximately 74,000 clones, 85% to 95% of them singletons. Trimming cost V 2 bases and J 2 bases; bases outside gene matches: 5. The V gene's germline CDR1 is SGHTA and CDR2 FQGTGA. The CDR3 totals 17 residues. This clonotype was obtained from a woman aged 30 to 39 in good health. Sequencing was performed on blood. J is TRBJ2-6 and V is TRBV7-3; 8 nucleotides line up with TRBD2. In nucleotides, the CDR3 is TGTGCCAGCAGCTTAGCCCGGGGGGGGCCTGGGGCCAACGTCCTGACTTTC. Its translation is CASSLARGGPGANVLTF. The full variable domain, its missing parts supplied by reference TRBV7-3 and TRBJ2-6, is GAGVSQTPSNKVTEKGKYVELRCDPISGHTALYWYRQSLGQGPEFLIYFQGTGAADDSGLPNDRFFAVRPEGSVSTLKIQRTERGDSAVYLCASSLARGGPGANVLTFGAGSRLTVL.